This T cell receptor (beta chain) stems from a study of neoadjuvant anti-PD-1 for oral cavity cancer. Patients had newly diagnosed, untreated stage II-IVA oral cavity squamous cell carcinoma. General observations from the study: With three patients per group, TCR findings need larger cohorts.

In its sample, this clone was seen once. No antigen is known for it. Trimming removed 3 bases from V and 6 bases from J, with 14 bases in between. The CDR3 extends over 14 amino acids. Per the germline V gene, CDR1 is MNHEY and CDR2 is SMNVEV (reference sequence). Some clones are missing from TCRdb's copy, which holds only in-frame ones; the method was immunoSEQ multiplex PCR. The data hold about 6,800 clones, with approximately 74% observed a single time. The clonotype was recovered from a person between 35 and 79 years old with oral cavity squamous cell carcinoma. Sequences were derived from PBMCs, sampled before nivolumab (anti-PD-1) treatment. This chain uses TRBV27 with TRBJ1-2, with D hard to call. In nucleotides, the CDR3 is TGTGCCAGCAGTTTCCGTGATATGGTTAATGGCTACACCTTC. Residues: CASSFRDMVNGYTF.